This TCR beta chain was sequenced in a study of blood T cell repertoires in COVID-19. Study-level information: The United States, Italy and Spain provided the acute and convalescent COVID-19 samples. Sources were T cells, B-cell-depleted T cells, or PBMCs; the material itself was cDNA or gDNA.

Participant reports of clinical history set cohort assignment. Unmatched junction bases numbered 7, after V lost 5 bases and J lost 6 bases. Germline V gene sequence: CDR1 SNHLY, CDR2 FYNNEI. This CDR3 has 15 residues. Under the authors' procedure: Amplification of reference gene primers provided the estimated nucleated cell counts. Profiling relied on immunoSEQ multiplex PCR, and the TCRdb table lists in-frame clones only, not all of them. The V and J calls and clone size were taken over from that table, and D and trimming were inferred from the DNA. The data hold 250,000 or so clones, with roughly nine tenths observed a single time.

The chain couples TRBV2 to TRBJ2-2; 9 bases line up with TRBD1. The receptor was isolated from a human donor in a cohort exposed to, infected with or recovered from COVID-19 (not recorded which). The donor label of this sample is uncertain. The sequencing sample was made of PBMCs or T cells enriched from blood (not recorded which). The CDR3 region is CASSPDRGGSGELFF. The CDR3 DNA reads TGTGCCAGCAGTCCGGACAGGGGTGGGTCCGGGGAGCTGTTTTTT.